A selection of T cell receptor beta chains follows, all from one sample in a study of blood T cell repertoires in COVID-19. Some clones are missing from TCRdb's copy, which holds only in-frame ones; the method was immunoSEQ multiplex PCR. The sample consists of some 500,000 clones, approximately 87% of them appearing once. The source material was PBMCs or T cells enriched from blood (not recorded which). All receptors come from a woman aged 40 to 50 who had recovered from COVID-19. Each CDR3 is given with its conserved first and last residue. The order of the fields is D gene, clone size, J gene, V gene, CDR3 protein, CDR3 DNA. D genes are given only for firm matches. The listing skips clone size in some rows; elsewhere it reads once, few, many or a size class.

d_gene: NA
abundance: NA
j_gene: TRBJ2-2
v_gene: TRBV5-1
CDR3aa: CASSLGTGHTGELFF
CDR3nt: TGCGCCAGCAGCTTGGGCACAGGGCACACCGGGGAGCTGTTTTTT

d_gene: NA
abundance: NA
j_gene: TRBJ1-5
v_gene: TRBV10-1
CDR3aa: CASSEQINQPQHF
CDR3nt: TGCGCCAGCAGTGAACAGATCAATCAGCCCCAGCATTTT

d_gene: NA
abundance: NA
j_gene: TRBJ1-3
v_gene: TRBV7-9
CDR3aa: CASSSPAGNTIYF
CDR3nt: TGTGCCAGCAGCTCACCGGCTGGAAACACCATATATTTT

d_gene: TRBD2
abundance: NA
j_gene: TRBJ2-2
v_gene: TRBV24-1
CDR3aa: CATSGGRLAGGPRTGELFF
CDR3nt: TGTGCCACCAGTGGAGGTAGGCTAGCGGGAGGGCCAAGGACCGGGGAGCTGTTTTTT

d_gene: NA
abundance: NA
j_gene: TRBJ1-2
v_gene: TRBV4-3
CDR3aa: CASSQAAGYGGYTF
CDR3nt: TGCGCCAGCAGCCAAGCCGCAGGGTACGGTGGCTACACCTTC

d_gene: NA
abundance: NA
j_gene: TRBJ2-7
v_gene: TRBV24-1
CDR3aa: CATSDTSSYEQYF
CDR3nt: TGTGCCACCAGTGACACGAGCTCCTACGAGCAGTACTTC

d_gene: TRBD1
abundance: NA
j_gene: TRBJ2-5
v_gene: TRBV4-3
CDR3aa: CASSQRTGGQETQYF
CDR3nt: TGCGCCAGCAGCCAAAGGACAGGGGGCCAAGAGACCCAGTACTTC

d_gene: NA
abundance: NA
j_gene: TRBJ2-7
v_gene: TRBV12-3/TRBV12-4
CDR3aa: CASSWGDEQYF
CDR3nt: TGTGCCAGCAGTTGGGGAGACGAGCAGTACTTC

d_gene: NA
abundance: NA
j_gene: TRBJ2-1
v_gene: TRBV4-3
CDR3aa: CASSQGREESEQFF
CDR3nt: TGCGCCAGCAGCCAAGGTAGGGAGGAGAGTGAGCAGTTCTTC

d_gene: TRBD1
abundance: once
j_gene: TRBJ1-6
v_gene: TRBV11-2
CDR3aa: CASSLDRAGGGSPLHF
CDR3nt: TGTGCCAGCAGCTTAGATAGGGCAGGGGGTGGTTCACCCCTCCACTTT

d_gene: TRBD1
abundance: NA
j_gene: TRBJ2-1
v_gene: TRBV27
CDR3aa: CASSLLGQALREQFF
CDR3nt: TGTGCCAGCAGTTTATTGGGACAGGCCCTGCGGGAGCAGTTCTTC

d_gene: NA
abundance: NA
j_gene: TRBJ2-5
v_gene: TRBV9
CDR3aa: CASSVGQGETQYF
CDR3nt: TGTGCCAGCAGCGTAGGTCAGGGGGAGACCCAGTACTTC

d_gene: TRBD1
abundance: NA
j_gene: TRBJ2-7
v_gene: TRBV4-3
CDR3aa: CASSPATGLAYEQYF
CDR3nt: TGCGCCAGCAGCCCCGCGACAGGGCTAGCCTACGAGCAGTACTTC

d_gene: NA
abundance: few
j_gene: TRBJ1-2
v_gene: TRBV2
CDR3aa: CASLLTGGNYGYTF
CDR3nt: TGTGCCAGCCTCTTGACAGGTGGGAACTATGGCTACACCTTC

d_gene: NA
abundance: NA
j_gene: TRBJ1-5
v_gene: TRBV6-5
CDR3aa: CASSYSWGQRNQPQHF
CDR3nt: TGTGCCAGCAGTTACTCATGGGGCCAGCGCAATCAGCCCCAGCATTTT

d_gene: TRBD2
abundance: NA
j_gene: TRBJ2-7
v_gene: TRBV10-1
CDR3aa: CASSEKLAGDDEQYF
CDR3nt: TGCGCCAGCAGTGAAAAACTAGCGGGAGACGACGAGCAGTACTTC

d_gene: TRBD1
abundance: few
j_gene: TRBJ1-2
v_gene: TRBV6-5
CDR3aa: CASSPTGFYGYTF
CDR3nt: TGTGCCAGCAGTCCGACAGGGTTCTATGGCTACACCTTC

d_gene: NA
abundance: NA
j_gene: TRBJ2-3
v_gene: TRBV18
CDR3aa: CASLDSATDTQYF
CDR3nt: TGTGCCAGCCTCGACTCGGCCACAGATACGCAGTATTTT

d_gene: TRBD2
abundance: NA
j_gene: TRBJ2-1
v_gene: TRBV19
CDR3aa: CASSHTTSGRRANEQFF
CDR3nt: TGTGCCAGTAGTCATACCACGAGCGGGAGAAGGGCGAATGAGCAGTTCTTC

d_gene: NA
abundance: few
j_gene: TRBJ2-7
v_gene: TRBV10-3
CDR3aa: CAIGASDTYEQYF
CDR3nt: TGTGCCATCGGCGCATCGGACACCTACGAGCAGTACTTC